A selection of T cell receptor beta chains follows, all from one sample in a study of lymphopenia after photon versus proton radiotherapy. Data came from immunoSEQ multiplex PCR; TCRdb stores just in-frame clones and leaves some out. The sample contains more than 25,000 clones, roughly 90% of which appear only once. Sequenced material: peripheral blood, taken from a patient treated with photon-based radiotherapy. The receptors were gathered from a woman between 50 and 59 years old with pancreatic cancer. Each CDR3 is given with its conserved first and last residue. Each record gives: clone size, CDR3 length, D gene, J gene, V gene, CDR3 DNA, CDR3 protein. D genes are given only for firm matches. Only part of the rows carry a size: once, few, many, or a class if the clone is expanded.

clone_size: -; cdr3_length: 14; d_call: TRBD1; j_call: TRBJ2-7; v_call: TRBV2; cdr3_nt: TGTGCCAGCAGTGATGGACAGGGCTTAAACGAGCAGTACTTC; cdr3_aa: CASSDGQGLNEQYF
clone_size: -; cdr3_length: 15; d_call: -; j_call: TRBJ2-1; v_call: TRBV18; cdr3_nt: TGTGCCAGCTCACCCCTAGCTCTAACTTACAATGAGCAGTTCTTC; cdr3_aa: CASSPLALTYNEQFF
clone_size: -; cdr3_length: 15; d_call: TRBD1; j_call: TRBJ2-7; v_call: TRBV4-2; cdr3_nt: TGTGCCAGCAGCCAAGAAGGGGACAGGCCCCGAGAGCAGTACTTC; cdr3_aa: CASSQEGDRPREQYF
clone_size: -; cdr3_length: 14; d_call: TRBD1; j_call: TRBJ1-5; v_call: TRBV10-2; cdr3_nt: TGCGCCAGCAGCAGGACAGGGGGCGGTCAGCCCCAGCATTTT; cdr3_aa: CASSRTGGGQPQHF
clone_size: -; cdr3_length: 18; d_call: TRBD1; j_call: TRBJ1-1; v_call: TRBV28; cdr3_nt: TGTGCCAGCAGTTTCCCCTTACAGGGGGCTGGTCGTGTCACTGAAGCTTTCTTT; cdr3_aa: CASSFPLQGAGRVTEAFF
clone_size: -; cdr3_length: 14; d_call: -; j_call: TRBJ1-5; v_call: TRBV9; cdr3_nt: TGTGCCAGCGCCTCTGGGACGAGCAATCAGCCCCAGCATTTT; cdr3_aa: CASASGTSNQPQHF
clone_size: -; cdr3_length: 15; d_call: -; j_call: TRBJ2-1; v_call: TRBV30; cdr3_nt: TGTGCCTGGAGTGTACCCAGGCCCCTGGGCAATGAGCAGTTCTTC; cdr3_aa: CAWSVPRPLGNEQFF
clone_size: -; cdr3_length: 15; d_call: -; j_call: TRBJ2-5; v_call: TRBV30; cdr3_nt: TGTGCCTGGAGCGCCCGTACAAGGGATGGAGAGACCCAGTACTTC; cdr3_aa: CAWSARTRDGETQYF
clone_size: -; cdr3_length: 14; d_call: -; j_call: TRBJ1-4; v_call: TRBV7-8; cdr3_nt: TGTGCCAGCAGCAAATCGGCCGACGCTGAAAAACTGTTTTTT; cdr3_aa: CASSKSADAEKLFF
clone_size: -; cdr3_length: 18; d_call: TRBD1; j_call: TRBJ2-3; v_call: TRBV18; cdr3_nt: TGTGCCAGCTCATCCAATCGACAGGGGGCCGGGAGCACAGATACGCAGTATTTT; cdr3_aa: CASSSNRQGAGSTDTQYF
clone_size: -; cdr3_length: 13; d_call: -; j_call: TRBJ1-2; v_call: TRBV21-1; cdr3_nt: TGTGCCACCCTAAAAAGCGAGGGATCTGGCTACACCTTC; cdr3_aa: CATLKSEGSGYTF
clone_size: -; cdr3_length: 15; d_call: TRBD1; j_call: TRBJ2-5; v_call: TRBV19; cdr3_nt: TGTGCCAGTAGTTCGGGACAGGGGGCCGGGGAGACCCAGTACTTC; cdr3_aa: CASSSGQGAGETQYF
clone_size: -; cdr3_length: 16; d_call: -; j_call: TRBJ2-5; v_call: TRBV19; cdr3_nt: TGTGCCAGTAGTTGGGGGGCGCCTAGGTACCAAGAGACCCAGTACTTC; cdr3_aa: CASSWGAPRYQETQYF
clone_size: once; cdr3_length: 15; d_call: -; j_call: TRBJ1-2; v_call: TRBV6-5; cdr3_nt: TGTGCCAGCAGTTACACCCCCCCGGGTCTCTATGGCTACACCTTC; cdr3_aa: CASSYTPPGLYGYTF
clone_size: -; cdr3_length: 14; d_call: -; j_call: TRBJ2-2; v_call: TRBV6-4; cdr3_nt: TGTGCCAGCAGTGACTCAAGGGGGACCGGGGAGCTGTTTTTT; cdr3_aa: CASSDSRGTGELFF